These T cell receptor beta chains were read from a single sample in a study of cytomegalovirus exposure and HLA in healthy donors. The data were produced by immunoSEQ multiplex PCR, yet TCRdb's version contains in-frame clones alone and is incomplete. The data show tens of thousands of clones, under 80% seen once. Source material: PBMCs. These TCRs come from a male donor in good health and CMV-seropositive. Each CDR3 is given with its conserved first and last residue. Each record gives: CDR3 DNA, CDR3 protein, V gene, D gene, J gene, clone size. D genes are given only for firm matches. A row's size may be missing; if present it is once, few, many or a size class.

TGCGCCAGCAATGCCGGGACTAGGCCACAAGATACGCAGTATTTT | CASNAGTRPQDTQYF | TRBV5-1 | TRBD2 | TRBJ2-3 | once
TGTGCCAGCAGCGTAACAGGGATCGGTTGGGAGCAGTACTTC | CASSVTGIGWEQYF | TRBV9 | . | TRBJ2-7 | .
TGTGCCAGCTTAACTGGAGGGCCGATGAACACTGAAGCTTTCTTT | CASLTGGPMNTEAFF | TRBV6-6 | . | TRBJ1-1 | few
TGTGCCAGCAGCCTAATTGGGGACAGCCGGAACACTGAAGCTTTCTTT | CASSLIGDSRNTEAFF | TRBV7-3 | TRBD1 | TRBJ1-1 | .
TGTGCCAGCGCTCGGGAGGGCCACGAGCAGTACTTC | CASAREGHEQYF | TRBV7-9 | TRBD2 | TRBJ2-7 | .
TGTGCCAGCAGTGATAGGTATAGCGGGAGGTGGTATGAGCAGTTCTTC | CASSDRYSGRWYEQFF | TRBV6-1 | TRBD2 | TRBJ2-1 | .
TGTGCCAGCAGTCTTCGGGGGGTGGGTGCGGATACGCAGTATTTT | CASSLRGVGADTQYF | TRBV7-9 | TRBD2 | TRBJ2-3 | .
TGTGCCAGCTCACCAGGACAGACCCACCTGGTCCCTTCGAATCAGCCCCAGCATTTT | CASSPGQTHLVPSNQPQHF | TRBV18 | . | TRBJ1-5 | .
TGTGCCAGTAGTATAGCCCCAACAGGTTCCTATGGCTACACCTTC | CASSIAPTGSYGYTF | TRBV19 | . | TRBJ1-2 | .
TGTGCCAGCAGCGTAGCGGGGGTGAGCACAGATACGCAGTATTTT | CASSVAGVSTDTQYF | TRBV9 | . | TRBJ2-3 | few
TGCGCCAGCAGCCACGGACTAGCGGGAGGGGGTGAGCAGTTCTTC | CASSHGLAGGGEQFF | TRBV4-3 | TRBD2 | TRBJ2-1 | .
TGTGCCAGCAGTGAAGACGGACAGGGCGCTGAAGCTTTCTTT | CASSEDGQGAEAFF | TRBV25-1 | TRBD1 | TRBJ1-1 | few
TGTGCCAGCAGCCTAGGGCCAATTGGGAGCGAGACCCAGTACTTC | CASSLGPIGSETQYF | TRBV7-3 | . | TRBJ2-5 | .
TGTGCCAGCAGGGACTTCTCCTACGAGCAGTACTTC | CASRDFSYEQYF | TRBV6-1 | . | TRBJ2-7 | few
TGTGCCAGCAGCCTGGACAGCAACTATGGCTACACCTTC | CASSLDSNYGYTF | TRBV2 | . | TRBJ1-2 | once
TGTGCCTGGAGTAGACAGAGCTCTGGGGCCAACGTCCTGACTTTC | CAWSRQSSGANVLTF | TRBV30 | . | TRBJ2-6 | .
TGTGCCAGTAGTACTCTAGCGGGAACCGGGGAGCTGTTTTTT | CASSTLAGTGELFF | TRBV19 | TRBD2 | TRBJ2-2 | .